Sequencing of this TCR beta chain was carried out in a study of cytomegalovirus exposure and HLA in healthy donors. Primers included in the PCR were 60 Vbeta and 13 Jbeta primers. Assay used: immunoSEQ multiplex PCR; TCRdb lists only in-frame clones, some missing. The sample comprises 140,000 to 150,000 clones, 75% to 90% of which are singletons, and under 5% rests with the top ten. Sequenced input: PBMCs. The receptor was isolated from a man aged 35-49 years in good health and CMV-seronegative.

CDR3 region: CASSLGQGLSNQPQHF. In nucleotides, the CDR3 is TGTGCCAGCAGTTTGGGACAGGGTCTTAGCAATCAGCCCCAGCATTTT. The genes are TRBV27 and TRBJ1-5, with 9 bases identical to TRBD1. Germline assignment: CDR1 MNHEY and CDR2 SMNVEV (reference sequence). Trimming cost V 3 bases and J 0 bases; bases outside gene matches: 3. CDR3 length: 16 amino acids.